This paragraph covers one T cell receptor (beta chain) sequence. Its specific antigen is unknown. Base-call qualities are not available, and no considerably larger clone is one nucleotide away. The donors were 40 or so Caucasian individuals from Russia, aged 6 to 90 years, who were systemically healthy. Ten milliliters of peripheral blood were drawn from each donor into EDTA-treated Vacutainer tubes. PBMCs were isolated by Ficoll-Paque density-gradient centrifugation, with at least 6.5 million obtained per sample. Total RNA was extracted from PBMCs with Trizol reagent, with at least 5.5 micrograms obtained per sample. For every donor, flow cytometry on a PBMC aliquot measured the percentage of naive CD45RAhigh/CD27high T cells. These data come from a study of blood T cells in healthy people across ages (dated by TCRdb to the mid-2010s). Background for the entire study: Template switching captured roughly one uniquely barcoded TCR beta cDNA molecule per two T cells in model experiments. Two additional independent replicas of 1 million unique cDNA reads from the same blood draw were analyzed for two donors (one aged 18 to 30 and one aged 80 or older). The donors were split into four age groups: young (average around 15 years), middle-aged (about 40), aged (more than 60) and long-lived (approximately 80). Age-related changes in TCR beta repertoire diversity were measured in the study by deep sequencing normalized with unique cDNA molecular identifiers. To avoid experimental bias, donors of different ages were distributed randomly across sequencing lanes.

Libraries were made using 5' RACE. Instrument used: Illumina HiSeq 2500. A second PCR of about 7 to 12 cycles was run with a J-beta primer mix and a sample-barcoded 5' primer. A unique molecular identifier was introduced onto each TCR beta cDNA molecule by a template-switch 5' adaptor carrying 12 random nucleotides. Each sample yielded at least 2.5 million CDR3-containing paired-end reads. First-strand cDNA was synthesized from all RNA with the Mint cDNA synthesis kit, primed by a TRBC-specific oligonucleotide. After uracil-DNA glycosylase treatment, a first 18-cycle PCR used universal primers M1SS and BC2_uni_R on all cDNA. The study's own analysis went as follows. For normalization, 1 million high-quality reads were randomly selected from each sample, with every read carrying a distinct molecular identifier. Instead of being binned into consensus sequences, reads that shared molecular identifiers were thrown out. MiTCR, with a Q25 quality threshold and the strictest error-elimination algorithm, was used for CDR3 identification, clonotype clustering and error correction. A nonparametric unseen species model with Euler transformation was used to estimate a lower bound on total TCR beta diversity. TCRdb applied fastp at Q25 and MiXCR to the public reads, then kept only in-frame beta chains. Each entry merges the rows of one CDR3 protein and shows their most common DNA and genes. TCRdb's processing, not the authors' own work, is the source of the V and J calls. Counted in this sample were around 1.5 million distinct CDR3 sequences; almost 60% of them appeared once. In total, the top ten clones hold approximately 7% of the sample.

The CDR3 has 16 amino acids, counting the end cysteine and phenylalanine. Only the CDR3 region is kept as DNA, spanning 48 bases read in frame from base 1. The germline V gene (reference sequence) yields DFQATT for CDR1 and SNEGSKA for CDR2. The germline ends are 18 bases apart after V is trimmed by 0 bases and J by 4 bases. What the research found in general, with its limitations: Estimates of total diversity based on one million sequenced T cells were considered lower bounds and underestimates. Bulk unsorted PBMC profiling prevented conclusive comparison of naive and antigen-experienced compartments. The long-lived group showed more naive CD4+ T cells, fewer expanded clones and increased TCR diversity than the aged group, suggesting age selection. The CMV infection status of donors was not known, potentially confounding age-related changes in expanded clonotypes. Observed TCR beta diversity per million T cells fell roughly linearly with age, and a significant reduction was already apparent by age roughly 41. The percentage of naive T cells measured by flow cytometry correlated strongly with observed TCR beta diversity.

Specimen: blood. Here the chain combines TRBV20-1 and TRBJ2-5; the best D guess is TRBD1, with 6 bases matching. The TCR comes from a young man in good health. In nucleotides, the sequence is TGCAGTGCTAGAGATCCGAATCCGAGAGGGGGAGAGACCCAGTACTTC. Protein translation: CSARDPNPRGGETQYF.